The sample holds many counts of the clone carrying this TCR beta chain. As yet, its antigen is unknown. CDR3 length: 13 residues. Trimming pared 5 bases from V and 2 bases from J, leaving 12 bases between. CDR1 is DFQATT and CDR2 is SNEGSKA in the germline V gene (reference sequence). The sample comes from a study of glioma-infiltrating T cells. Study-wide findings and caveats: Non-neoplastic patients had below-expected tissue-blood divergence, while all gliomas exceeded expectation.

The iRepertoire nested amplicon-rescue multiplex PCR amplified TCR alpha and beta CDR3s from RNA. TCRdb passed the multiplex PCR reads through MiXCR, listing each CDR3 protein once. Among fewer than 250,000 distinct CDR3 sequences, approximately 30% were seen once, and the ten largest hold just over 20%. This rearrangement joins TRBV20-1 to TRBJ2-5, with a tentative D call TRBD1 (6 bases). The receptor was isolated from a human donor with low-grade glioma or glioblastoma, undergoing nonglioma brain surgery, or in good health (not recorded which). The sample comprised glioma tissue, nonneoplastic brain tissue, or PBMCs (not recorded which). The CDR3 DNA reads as TGCAGTGCTGTCGACAGGAGACAAGAGACCCAGTACTTC. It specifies CSAVDRRQETQYF.